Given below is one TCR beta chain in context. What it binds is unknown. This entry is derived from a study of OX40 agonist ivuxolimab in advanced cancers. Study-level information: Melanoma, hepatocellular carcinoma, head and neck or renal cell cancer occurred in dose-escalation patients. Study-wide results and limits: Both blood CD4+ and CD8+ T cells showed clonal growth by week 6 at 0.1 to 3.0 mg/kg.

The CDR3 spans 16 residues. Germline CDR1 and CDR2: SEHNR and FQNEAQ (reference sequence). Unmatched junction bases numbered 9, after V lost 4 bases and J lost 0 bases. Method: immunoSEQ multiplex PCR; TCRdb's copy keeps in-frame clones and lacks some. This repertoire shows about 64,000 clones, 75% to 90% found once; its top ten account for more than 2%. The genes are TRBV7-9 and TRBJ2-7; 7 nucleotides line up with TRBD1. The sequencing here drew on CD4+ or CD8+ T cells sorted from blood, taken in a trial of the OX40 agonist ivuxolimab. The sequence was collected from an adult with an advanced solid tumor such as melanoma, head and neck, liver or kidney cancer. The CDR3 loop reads CASSSHSRDSSYEQYF. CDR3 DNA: TGTGCCAGCAGCTCTCACTCGAGGGACAGCTCCTACGAGCAGTACTTC.